Below are 30 T cell receptor beta chains sequenced from a single sample in a study of identical twins. Via MiXCR, TCRdb re-called the 5' RACE reads, giving one row per CDR3 protein. The sample yields around 1.7 million distinct CDR3 sequences, about 32% seen once. Material for sequencing was cord blood. The receptors come from a newborn girl in good health.

This clonotype appeared once. V gene TRBV24-1 combines with J gene TRBJ2-6, with D possibly matching TRBD2 (5 bases). Germline V gene sequence: CDR1 KGHDR, CDR2 SFDVKD. Trimming took off 2 bases at V and 4 bases at J, with 11 bases between the two ends. The CDR3 runs to 16 residues. Here the CDR3 DNA reads TGTGCCACCAGTGATTCCAGGAGGTCGGGGGCCAACGTCCTGACTTTC. Amino acid sequence: CATSDSRRSGANVLTF.

The chain couples TRBV20-1 to TRBJ1-2; TRBD1 matches at 10 bases. Germline values: CDR1 DFQATT, CDR2 SNEGSKA (reference sequence). This CDR3 has 13 residues. The V and J ends lost 8 bases and 3 bases, in that order; junction bases with no gene match: 6. The CDR3: CSPPGQGDYGYTF. CDR3 DNA sequence: TGCAGTCCCCCCGGACAGGGGGACTATGGCTACACCTTC.

This clonotype was detected a few times. The chain uses TRBV10-3 and TRBJ1-2; a possible D gene is TRBD1 (6 bases). The germline V gene encodes CDR1 ENHRY and CDR2 SYGVKD. The V gene lost 6 bases and the J gene lost 2 bases, with 13 bases spanning the gap. The CDR3 consists of 14 residues. This CDR3 reads CAIRELTGNYGYTF. The CDR3 DNA reads TGTGCCATCAGGGAGCTCACAGGGAACTATGGCTACACCTTC.

This chain joins TRBV12-5 and TRBJ1-1; D may be TRBD1 (5 bases). V was trimmed by 0 bases and J by 1 base, leaving 15 bases between them. Germline-derived CDR1 and CDR2 are LGHNT and FRNRAP. The CDR3 sequence is 17 residues long. As DNA, the CDR3 is TGTGCTAGTGGTTTGGTTTTGGGGCGCGAGAGGAACACTGAAGCTTTCTTT. Its protein is CASGLVLGRERNTEAFF.

In its sample, this clonotype was seen many times. The chain recombines TRBV11-2 with TRBJ2-1; D is perhaps TRBD1 or TRBD2 (6 bases each). The CDR3 is made up of 15 amino acids. V was trimmed by 5 bases and J by 4 bases, leaving 15 bases between them. Germline loops: CDR1 SGHAT, CDR2 FQNNGV. The CDR3 here is CASSLISGAYNEQFF. CDR3 nucleotide sequence: TGTGCCAGCAGCCTAATCTCGGGGGCTTACAATGAGCAGTTCTTC.

Notes on this clonotype: Just one base apart from a much larger clone, this may be a read error. V usage is TRBV20-1 and J usage is TRBJ2-7, with 7 bases fitting TRBD1. Unmatched junction bases numbered 1, after V lost 5 bases and J lost 6 bases. The CDR3 has 10 residues. Germline V CDR1 and CDR2: DFQATT, SNEGSKA (reference sequence). The CDR3 DNA follows: TGCAGTGCTGACAGGGCCGAGCAGTACTTC. Translation gives CSADRAEQYF.

This clonotype has only a few counts. The chain carries TRBV6-1 and TRBJ2-3, with a tentative D call TRBD2 (6 bases). CDR3 length equals 13 residues. V was trimmed by 6 bases and J by 1 base, leaving 8 bases between them. Germline lookup yields CDR1 MNHNS and CDR2 SASEGT. In nucleotides, the CDR3 is TGTGCCAGCAGGGAGCGGGGCACAGATACGCAGTATTTT. It is translated as CASRERGTDTQYF.

The J gene is TRBJ2-7, the V gene TRBV6-5, with D perhaps TRBD1 or TRBD2 (5 bases each). CDR3 size: 16 residues. The V end was cut by 6 bases, the J end by 2 bases, with 20 bases between. The germline CDR1 and CDR2 sequences are MNHEY and SVGAGI. The CDR3 region has the DNA TGTGCCAGCAGCCGAACTCCCGGGACCGAAGCCTACGAGCAGTACTTC. Amino acids: CASSRTPGTEAYEQYF.

This chain joins TRBV7-9 and TRBJ2-4; no reliable D call. The V gene's germline CDR1 is SEHNR and CDR2 FQNEAQ (reference sequence). Trimming removed 7 bases at V and 9 bases at J, with 13 bases between. This CDR3 region has 12 residues. Here the CDR3 reads CASTRVPGIQYF. DNA of the CDR3: TGTGCCAGCACCCGAGTTCCGGGCATTCAGTACTTC.

CDR3 amino acids: CASSLGDRPYSYNEQYF. The CDR3 DNA follows: TGTGCCAGCAGCTTAGGGGACAGGCCCTACTCCTACAATGAGCAGTACTTC. This chain links TRBV7-9 with TRBJ2-5, with 8 bases matching TRBD1. Germline CDR1 and CDR2: SEHNR and FQNEAQ (reference sequence). Losses at the gene ends were 1 base for V and 11 bases for J; bases not matched to a gene: 18. This CDR3 is 17 amino acids long.

V usage is TRBV3-1 and J usage is TRBJ2-3, with 13 nucleotides matching TRBD2. The V gene end was trimmed by 0 bases and the J gene end by 3 bases; junction bases not matched to a gene: 12. CDR1 and CDR2 (germline): LGHDT, YNNKEL (reference sequence). This CDR3 comprises 20 residues. The CDR3 bases are TGTGCCAGCAGCCAAGATCGAAGGTTTACTAGCGGGGGGGGGACAGATACGCAGTATTTT. Protein product: CASSQDRRFTSGGGTDTQYF.

Only a few counts were recorded for this clonotype. This chain connects TRBV20-1 to TRBJ2-7, with 7 bases that match TRBD2. Trimming removed 0 bases from V and 3 bases from J; junction bases left unmatched: 5. Germline-derived CDR1 and CDR2 are DFQATT and SNEGSKA (reference sequence). This CDR3 has 14 amino acids. Here the CDR3 DNA reads TGCAGTGCTAGAGATGGGGGACTACACTACGAGCAGTACTTC. Residues: CSARDGGLHYEQYF.

Only a few counts were recorded for this clonotype. This chain connects TRBV27 to TRBJ2-1; D remains unclear. Germline V CDR1 and CDR2: MNHEY, SMNVEV (reference sequence). This CDR3 region has 15 residues. V gave up 3 bases and J gave up 2 bases, with 11 bases separating them. In nucleotides, the CDR3 is TGTGCCAGCAGTTTGAGTGGGGATGCCTACAATGAGCAGTTCTTC. Translating it yields CASSLSGDAYNEQFF.

J is TRBJ2-7 and V is TRBV5-1; 10 bases align to TRBD2. The junction had 7 bases not matched to a gene; V was cut back by 1 base and J by 3 bases. The CDR3 is made up of 16 amino acids. Germline loops: CDR1 SGHRS, CDR2 YFSETQ. CDR3 residues: CASSLFRTSGIYEQYF. CDR3 coding DNA: TGCGCCAGCAGCTTGTTTCGGACTAGCGGAATCTACGAGCAGTACTTC.

V usage is TRBV20-1 and J usage is TRBJ2-5; 10 bases align to TRBD2. The V and J ends lost 0 bases and 2 bases, in that order; junction bases with no gene match: 6. The CDR3 consists of 16 residues. CDR1 is DFQATT, CDR2 SNEGSKA, per germline (reference sequence). CDR3 sequence: CSARDPERGGQETQYF. The CDR3 nucleotides read TGCAGTGCTAGAGATCCCGAGCGGGGGGGTCAAGAGACCCAGTACTTC.

The chain recombines TRBV6-2 or TRBV6-3 with TRBJ2-4; 13 bases fit TRBD2. The tail of the sequence fits TRBJ2-7 better, so the J call may be wrong. CDR1 is MNHEY and CDR2 is SVGEGT in the germline V gene. The CDR3 runs 17 residues. The CDR3 protein is CASSPRTSGSQVYEQYF. CDR3 nucleotide sequence: TGTGCCAGCAGCCCAAGGACTAGCGGGAGTCAGGTCTACGAGCAGTACTTC.

The sample holds a few counts of this clonotype. This chain links TRBV20-1 with TRBJ1-2, with TRBD1 matching 7 bases. The CDR3 has 15 residues. J gave up 1 base and V 3 bases, and 8 bases lay outside the gene matches. Germline CDR1 reads DFQATT; CDR2 reads SNEGSKA (reference sequence). CDR3 sequence reads: CSASGRDSHNYGYTF. As DNA, the CDR3 is TGCAGTGCTAGCGGCCGGGACAGCCATAACTATGGCTACACCTTC.

This chain joins TRBV21-1 and TRBJ1-5. TRBV21-1 is designated a pseudogene. CDR3 length: 12 amino acids. The CDR3 here is CASSNPFLAQHF. In DNA, the CDR3 is TGTGCCAGCAGCAACCCGTTTCTAGCCCAGCATTTT.

In regard to this clonotype: A junction end diverges from the germline sequence, so it may reflect a read error. V gene TRBV12-3 or TRBV12-4 combines with J gene TRBJ2-3, with 8 bases lining up with TRBD1. The CDR3 runs 13 residues. The CDR3 region has the DNA TGTGCCGGCAGGACAGGGTGCCCAGATACGCAGTATTTT. Amino acid sequence: CAGRTGCPDTQYF.

The table lists this clonotype with many counts. The rearrangement links TRBV11-2 to TRBJ2-5; D is uncertain. Between the trimmed V and J ends, which lost 5 bases and 3 bases, there was a span of 4 bases. CDR1 is SGHAT and CDR2 is FQNNGV in the germline V gene. The CDR3 contains 11 residues. The CDR3 DNA reads as TGTGCCAGCAGCCACGAAGAGACCCAGTACTTC. It is translated as CASSHEETQYF.

This clonotype was picked up a small number of times. V gene TRBV25-1 combines with J gene TRBJ1-4, with 8 positions matching TRBD1. V gave up 3 bases and J gave up 5 bases; unmatched junction bases: 5. Germline V gene lookup returns CDR1 MGHDK and CDR2 SYGVNS. The CDR3 loop spans 15 amino acids. CDR3 nucleotide sequence: TGTGCCAGCAGTGACCAGGGGGCCGGGAATGAAAAACTGTTTTTT. Amino acid sequence: CASSDQGAGNEKLFF.

This clonotype turned up a few times. This chain joins TRBV9 and TRBJ2-6, with D unresolved. The CDR3 consists of 16 residues. Trimming took 0 bases from V and 0 from J, leaving 7 bases between them. Germline assignment: CDR1 SGDLS and CDR2 YYNGEE. The CDR3 sequence: CASSVGSFSGANVLTF. CDR3 sequence (DNA): TGTGCCAGCAGCGTAGGAAGCTTCTCTGGGGCCAACGTCCTGACTTTC.

The chain recombines TRBV12-5 with TRBJ1-1, with a tentative D call TRBD1 (6 bases). From germline, CDR1 is LGHNT and CDR2 FRNRAP. The V end was cut by 5 bases, the J end by 1 base, with 14 bases between. The CDR3 loop spans 15 amino acids. CDR3 DNA sequence: TGTGCTAGTGGTCCCGAGGACAGACCGAACACTGAAGCTTTCTTT. Its protein is CASGPEDRPNTEAFF.

The chain couples TRBV18 to TRBJ2-3; TRBD2 aligns across 11 bases. The CDR3 loop spans 19 amino acids. Losses at the gene ends were 3 bases for V and 0 bases for J; bases not matched to a gene: 11. Germline-derived CDR1 and CDR2 are KGHSH and LQKENI. CDR3 DNA: TGTGCCAGCTCACCCGTACTAGCGGGAGCACCTGGTAGCACAGATACGCAGTATTTT. Its translation: CASSPVLAGAPGSTDTQYF.

The rearrangement links TRBV20-1 to TRBJ1-3; D ambiguous. Trimming took 5 bases from V and 0 from J, leaving 14 bases between them. Germline CDR1 and CDR2: DFQATT and SNEGSKA (reference sequence). This CDR3 region has 15 residues. Here the CDR3 DNA reads TGCAGTGCTCAGTCGTCCCTGAGCTCTGGAAACACCATATATTTT. This sequence encodes CSAQSSLSSGNTIYF.

V and J are TRBV10-3 and TRBJ2-1, with D perhaps matching TRBD1 or TRBD2 (6 bases each). The V gene lost 10 bases and the J gene lost 7 bases, with 14 bases spanning the gap. CDR1 ENHRY and CDR2 SYGVKD come from the germline V gene. The CDR3 loop spans 12 amino acids. The DNA of the CDR3 is TGTGCCACCGCTTCGGGGGCTAATGAGCAGTTCTTC. It translates to CATASGANEQFF.

The sample holds a few counts of this clonotype. The genes are TRBV27 and TRBJ2-3, with 8 nucleotides matching TRBD2. This CDR3 region has 14 residues. Trimming removed 4 bases from V and 5 bases from J; junction bases left unmatched: 5. Germline V gives CDR1 MNHEY, CDR2 SMNVEV (reference sequence). CDR3 nucleotides: TGTGCCAGCAGTTCCGGGACTAGAGGAGATACGCAGTATTTT. Encoded protein: CASSSGTRGDTQYF.

On this clonotype itself: This sequence is one base from a far larger clone and is likely a read error. V usage is TRBV27 and J usage is TRBJ2-3; perhaps TRBD1 as D (5 bases). Germline values: CDR1 MNHEY, CDR2 SMNVEV (reference sequence). The CDR3 has 11 amino acids. Trimming stripped 10 bases from V and 0 bases from J, with 5 bases between. CDR3: CANRSTDTQYF. The CDR3 nucleotides read TGTGCCAACAGGAGCACAGATACGCAGTATTTT.

This clonotype appeared a single time. The chain has TRBV20-1 and TRBJ1-5; D might be TRBD1 (5 bases). The CDR3 extends over 13 amino acids. CDR1 is DFQATT and CDR2 is SNEGSKA in the germline V gene (reference sequence). Trimming removed 5 bases at V and 4 bases at J, with 12 bases between. CDR3 protein: CSACSGRNQPQHF. The CDR3 region has the DNA TGCAGTGCTTGTTCGGGACGAAATCAGCCCCAGCATTTT.

This clonotype has at least ten counts. V usage is TRBV29-1 and J usage is TRBJ2-7, with 9 bases matching TRBD1. There are 14 residues in the CDR3. Germline V gene data show CDR1 as SQVTM and CDR2 as ANQGSEA. The V segment lost 6 bases and the J segment 0 bases; nucleotides outside the gene matches: 6. In nucleotides, the CDR3 is TGCAGCGTCGCGGGACAGGGAAACTCCTACGAGCAGTACTTC. This sequence encodes CSVAGQGNSYEQYF.